This passage covers 30 T cell receptor beta chains from one sample sequenced in a study of T cells of healthy individuals. TCRdb recomputed calls from the 5' RACE reads with MiXCR, one row per CDR3 protein. Of around 98,000 distinct CDR3 sequences listed, 15% to 20% are singletons. The receptors shown here come from a human donor in good health.

The rearrangement links TRBV5-1 to TRBJ2-1; D call uncertain. The germline V and J ends were trimmed by 2 bases and 5 bases, with 11 bases remaining between them. This CDR3 has 14 amino acids. Germline lookup yields CDR1 SGHRS and CDR2 YFSETQ. The CDR3 nucleotides are TGCGCCAGCAGCTTCGGTGCCTTGGACAATGAGCAGTTCTTC. Translated, it gives CASSFGALDNEQFF.

CDR3 region: CASSLTGRRETQYF. CDR3 coding DNA: TGTGCCAGCAGTTTAACAGGGAGAAGGGAGACCCAGTACTTC. The gene calls are TRBV2 and TRBJ2-5; D is possibly TRBD1 (6 bases). V lost 5 bases and J lost 5, with 15 bases in between. CDR1 is SNHLY and CDR2 is FYNNEI in the germline V gene. The CDR3 contains 14 residues.

The chain links TRBV18 to TRBJ2-3, with 11 bases lining up with TRBD1. Germline V CDR1 and CDR2: KGHSH, LQKENI. The length of the CDR3 is 16 residues. J was trimmed by 2 bases and V by 4 bases; bases with no gene match: 5. In nucleotides, the CDR3 is TGTGCCAGCTCACAAGGACAGGGGGCCCTCACAGATACGCAGTATTTT. Translating gives CASSQGQGALTDTQYF.

The chain combines TRBV9 with TRBJ1-1; D uncertain. The CDR3 is 15 residues long. The V end lost 0 bases, the J end lost 1 base, and 10 bases lay between the germline ends. In germline, CDR1 is SGDLS, CDR2 YYNGEE. The CDR3 region is CASSVEGGRNTEAFF. Here the CDR3 DNA reads TGTGCCAGCAGCGTAGAGGGTGGGCGGAACACTGAAGCTTTCTTT.

This clonotype was seen a handful of times. The gene calls are TRBV20-1 and TRBJ2-2; unclear D gene. This CDR3 spans 14 amino acids. CDR1 is DFQATT, CDR2 SNEGSKA, per germline (reference sequence). Trimming stripped 3 bases from V and 2 bases from J, with 10 bases between. CDR3 region: CSARGMGNTGELFF. The CDR3 nucleotides read TGCAGTGCTAGGGGAATGGGAAACACCGGGGAGCTGTTTTTT.

This clonotype was observed a handful of times. J is TRBJ2-7 and V is TRBV10-3; D is possibly TRBD1 or TRBD2 (5 bases each). Looked up from germline, CDR1 is ENHRY and CDR2 is SYGVKD. The CDR3 length is 12 residues. Trimming stripped 4 bases from V and 8 bases from J, with 12 bases between. CDR3 DNA sequence: TGTGCCATCAGTGGGGACGGGACCAAGCAGTACTTC. Residues: CAISGDGTKQYF.

The table lists this clonotype with many counts. This chain connects TRBV7-2 to TRBJ2-1, with 10 bases matching TRBD2. V was pared by 4 bases and J by 4 bases, with 4 bases of the junction left unmatched. This CDR3 has 15 amino acids. Germline values: CDR1 SGHTA, CDR2 FQGNSA. CDR3 sequence reads: CASSSSGGVYNEQFF. The DNA for the CDR3 is TGTGCCAGCAGCTCTAGCGGGGGAGTTTACAATGAGCAGTTCTTC.

The V gene is TRBV5-1, the J gene TRBJ1-2; D is uncertain. The V and J ends lost 3 bases and 2 bases respectively, with 8 bases between them. CDR3 length: 13 residues. Germline CDR1 reads SGHRS; CDR2 reads YFSETQ. CDR3 region: CASSWTDNYGYTF. The CDR3 DNA sequence: TGCGCCAGCAGCTGGACGGACAACTATGGCTACACCTTC.

The V gene is TRBV5-1, the J gene TRBJ2-2, with TRBD1 as a possible D gene (6 bases). With 2 bases removed from V and 7 bases from J, the gap between germline ends came to 15 bases. CDR3 length: 15 amino acids. Germline V lookup: CDR1 SGHRS, CDR2 YFSETQ. The CDR3 here is CASSFGQIRIGELFF. The CDR3 nucleotides are TGCGCCAGCAGCTTCGGACAGATAAGGATCGGGGAGCTGTTTTTT.

The V call is TRBV28, the J call TRBJ2-3; D perhaps matches TRBD2 (6 bases). There are 14 residues in the CDR3. V lost 5 bases to trimming and J lost 5 bases, with 14 bases between them. In germline, CDR1 is MDHEN, CDR2 SYDVKM. The CDR3 reads CASSQTGEGDTQYF. CDR3 coding DNA: TGTGCCAGCAGTCAAACGGGGGAAGGAGATACGCAGTATTTT.

This clonotype turned up a few times. V and J are TRBV5-1 and TRBJ1-1; 9 bases agree with TRBD1. Germline values: CDR1 SGHRS, CDR2 YFSETQ. This CDR3 is built from 14 residues. The J segment lost 4 bases and the V segment lost 3 bases, leaving 4 bases of the junction unmatched. For the CDR3, the DNA is TGCGCCAGCAGCTCACGACAGGGGGGCACTGAAGCTTTCTTT. Amino acids: CASSSRQGGTEAFF.

This clonotype turned up a few times. This chain joins TRBV6-2 or TRBV6-3 and TRBJ1-1; 8 bases fit TRBD1. J gave up 3 bases and V 0 bases, and 9 bases lay outside the gene matches. The CDR3 consists of 17 residues. Germline V gene data show CDR1 as MNHEY and CDR2 as SVGEGT. DNA of the CDR3: TGTGCCAGCAGTTACTCCCATGGACAGGGCCGGTACACTGAAGCTTTCTTT. Encoded protein: CASSYSHGQGRYTEAFF.

This clonotype was observed many times. This rearrangement joins TRBV5-1 to TRBJ2-5; TRBD1 might be the D (8 bases). Germline CDR1 and CDR2: SGHRS and YFSETQ. V lost 7 bases and J 4 bases, leaving 20 bases between the germline ends. The CDR3 has 15 residues. CDR3 region: CASSQQTGEGETQYF. The CDR3 coding sequence is TGCGCCAGCTCCCAACAGACAGGGGAGGGAGAGACCCAGTACTTC. The whole variable domain, filled in from reference TRBV5-1 and TRBJ2-5, reads KAGVTQTPRYLIKTRGQQVTLSCSPISGHRSVSWYQQTPGQGLQFLFEYFSETQRNKGNFPGRFSGRQFSNSRSEMNVSTLELGDSALYLCASSQQTGEGETQYFGPGTRLLVL.

The rearrangement uses TRBV7-9 and TRBJ1-3; possibly TRBD1 for D (6 bases). The CDR3 runs 14 residues. Germline-derived CDR1 and CDR2 are SEHNR and FQNEAQ (reference sequence). Trimming stripped 5 bases from V and 6 bases from J, with 14 bases between. This CDR3 reads CASSEGGLENTIYF. CDR3 DNA: TGTGCCAGCAGCGAAGGGGGGCTGGAAAACACCATATATTTT.

Relative to its sample, this clonotype is medium-sized. The chain couples TRBV6-4 to TRBJ2-2; D uncertain. The V gene's germline CDR1 is MRHNA and CDR2 SNTAGT. V was shortened by 0 bases and J by 6 bases, with 14 bases between the two germline ends. CDR3 length: 16 residues. The CDR3 nucleotides read TGTGCCAGCAGTGACTCTTTGACATCGCAGGCCGGGGAGCTGTTTTTT. It specifies CASSDSLTSQAGELFF.

This clonotype was detected only a few times. This chain uses TRBV18 with TRBJ2-7; D tentatively reads TRBD1 or TRBD2 (5 bases each). Germline lookup yields CDR1 KGHSH and CDR2 LQKENI. The CDR3 sequence is 13 residues long. V was trimmed by 5 bases and J by 4 bases, leaving 12 bases between them. In DNA form, the CDR3 reads TGTGCCAGCTCATCCATCGGGGCGTACGAGCAGTACTTC. Its protein product is CASSSIGAYEQYF.

This clonotype was counted between two and nine times. The V call is TRBV4-3, the J call TRBJ2-1; D gene ambiguous. CDR1 is LGHNA, CDR2 YSLEER, per germline. The ends were cut back, 1 base at V and 5 bases at J, with 15 bases in the middle. This CDR3 is 16 amino acids long. The CDR3 nucleotides read TGCGCCAGCAGCCAAGGGACCAGCCTCATTAACAATGAGCAGTTCTTC. It encodes CASSQGTSLINNEQFF.

In this sample, this clonotype turned up a few times. This rearrangement joins TRBV4-3 to TRBJ1-1; D may be TRBD1 (6 bases). Germline CDR1 reads LGHNA; CDR2 reads YSLEER. The CDR3 consists of 15 residues. Trimming removed 4 bases from V and 1 base from J, with 13 bases in between. CDR3 coding DNA: TGCGCCAGCAGCCCCGTCTCGACAGGGAACACTGAAGCTTTCTTT. Translated: CASSPVSTGNTEAFF.

The rearrangement links TRBV5-1 to TRBJ2-7; no clear D. The V end lost 4 bases, the J end lost 6 bases, and 20 bases lay between the germline ends. Germline V CDR1 and CDR2: SGHRS, YFSETQ. This CDR3 is 15 amino acids long. CDR3 bases: TGCGCCAGCAGCCCAGAAGTTGGGCGGCGAGGCGAGCAGTACTTC. Protein: CASSPEVGRRGEQYF.

The chain is built from TRBV4-2 and TRBJ2-7; 11 positions match TRBD2. With V trimmed by 3 bases and J by 6 bases, 10 bases remained unmatched. The CDR3 is 16 residues long. CDR1 is LGHNA and CDR2 is YNFKEQ in the germline V gene. For the CDR3, the DNA is TGTGCCAGCAGCCAGATAATAGGGACTAGCGGAGCCGAGCAGTACTTC. It specifies CASSQIIGTSGAEQYF.

This clonotype was recorded many times. The chain recombines TRBV14 with TRBJ1-2; D is perhaps TRBD1 (5 bases). CDR3 length equals 13 residues. The ends were cut back, 4 bases at V and 5 bases at J, with 11 bases in the middle. Germline values: CDR1 SGHDN, CDR2 FVKESK. This chain's CDR3 is CASSRTRVYGYTF. The CDR3 DNA reads as TGTGCCAGCAGCCGGACAAGGGTGTATGGCTACACCTTC.

This clonotype was counted between two and nine times. The rearrangement uses TRBV7-3 and TRBJ2-3; 8 bases agree with TRBD2. The length of the CDR3 is 16 residues. J lost 5 bases, V lost 5 bases, and 12 bases had no gene match. Germline CDR1 reads SGHTA; CDR2 reads FQGTGA. The CDR3 nucleotides read TGTGCCAGCAGCCCCTCCCGAGCGGGGGCGGGAGATACGCAGTATTTT. It specifies CASSPSRAGAGDTQYF.

Remarks on this clonotype: Since a much larger clone is just one base distant, this may be a read error. The chain is built from TRBV5-1 and TRBJ2-7; 10 nucleotides line up with TRBD2. Germline V gene lookup returns CDR1 SGHRS and CDR2 YFSETQ. The CDR3 has 17 amino acids. The CDR3 bases are TGCGCCAGCAGCTTGGTAGCGGGAGGAGATCATTCCTACGAGCTGTACTTC. This encodes CASSLVAGGDHSYELYF.

This clonotype was recorded many times. This rearrangement joins TRBV2 to TRBJ2-7; D unresolved. Germline CDR1 is SNHLY and CDR2 is FYNNEI. The CDR3 has 12 residues. The V end was cut by 6 bases, the J end by 7 bases, with 13 bases between. The DNA of the CDR3 is TGTGCCAGCAGGGACCTCCTTCGGGAGCAGTACTTC. As protein: CASRDLLREQYF.

This chain joins TRBV6-1 and TRBJ1-1; possible D gene TRBD1, 5 bases. The germline V gene has CDR1 MNHNS and CDR2 SASEGT. Trimming left V 4 bases short and J 2 bases short, with 11 bases between. CDR3 size: 14 residues. Here the CDR3 reads CASSVVRANTEAFF. In DNA, the CDR3 is TGTGCCAGCAGTGTCGTCAGGGCCAACACTGAAGCTTTCTTT.

This clonotype was detected ten times or more. V is TRBV2 and J is TRBJ1-5; D gene unclear. The CDR3 sequence is 13 residues long. V dropped 4 bases and J dropped 3 bases, with 7 bases sitting between them. Germline CDR1 and CDR2: SNHLY and FYNNEI. The CDR3 sequence: CASSGTFNQPQHF. The CDR3 bases are TGTGCCAGCAGTGGTACTTTCAATCAGCCCCAGCATTTT.

This clonotype was counted at least ten times. This chain links TRBV5-1 with TRBJ2-6, with D hard to call. Germline V gene data show CDR1 as SGHRS and CDR2 as YFSETQ. V shed 5 bases and J shed 0 bases, with 9 bases lying between them. The CDR3 totals 15 residues. The DNA of the CDR3 is TGCGCCAGCAGTTTTCTGGGCTCTGGGGCCAACGTCCTGACTTTC. This codes for CASSFLGSGANVLTF.

The chain is built from TRBV24-1 and TRBJ2-7, with TRBD1 matching over 8 bases. This CDR3 spans 15 amino acids. Unmatched junction bases numbered 7, after V lost 4 bases and J lost 3 bases. Per germline, CDR1 KGHDR and CDR2 SFDVKD. In nucleotides, the CDR3 is TGTGCCACCAGTGACCCCGGGACAGGAGACTACGAGCAGTACTTC. Amino acid sequence: CATSDPGTGDYEQYF.

V usage is TRBV6-5 and J usage is TRBJ2-3; 15 nucleotides agree with TRBD2. Per germline, CDR1 MNHEY and CDR2 SVGAGI. The ends lost 5 bases at V and 9 bases at J; junction bases unmatched: 6. CDR3 size: 15 residues. The CDR3 is CASSRTSGGAETQYF. The CDR3, as DNA: TGTGCCAGCAGTCGGACTAGCGGGGGGGCCGAGACGCAGTATTTT.

The gene calls are TRBV6-6 and TRBJ1-5; D ambiguous. V lost 4 bases to trimming and J lost 0 bases, with 7 bases between them. The CDR3 has 14 residues. Germline-derived CDR1 and CDR2 are MNHNY and SVGAGI (reference sequence). In nucleotides, the CDR3 is TGTGCCAGCAGTTCGGGAGCTAGCAATCAGCCCCAGCATTTT. It codes for CASSSGASNQPQHF.